This T cell receptor (beta chain) derives from a study of blood T cell repertoires in COVID-19. Sequenced by immunoSEQ multiplex PCR; TCRdb stores in-frame clones only, minus some. The data hold over 200,000 clones, with nearly 90% observed a single time. Germline assignment: CDR1 SGHVS and CDR2 FQNEAQ. V gave up 6 bases and J gave up 4 bases; unmatched junction bases: 6. The CDR3 has 14 amino acids. The V and J genes are TRBV7-8 and TRBJ2-3, with 8 bases lining up with TRBD2. The clonotype originates from a man aged 25 to 45 who had been exposed to COVID-19. The sequencing input was PBMCs or T cells enriched from blood (not recorded which). CDR3: CASRPGGAADTQYF. CDR3 in DNA: TGTGCCAGCAGACCCGGGGGGGCTGCAGATACGCAGTATTTT.